Shown below are 28 T cell receptor beta chains from a single sample sequenced in a study of blood T cells in healthy people across ages. A J-beta primer mix and a sample-barcoded 5' primer were used in a second PCR of roughly 7 to 12 cycles. TCRdb re-called the 5' RACE reads through MiXCR, storing one row per CDR3 protein. The sample shows about 720,000 distinct CDR3 sequences, 25% of them seen only once. The same data also contributed to another study, on T cells of mothers and their children.

The sample comprised blood. The receptors were gathered from a boy between 10 and 17 years old in good health.

V gene TRBV5-6 combines with J gene TRBJ1-2; D not certain. Germline CDR1 reads SGHDT; CDR2 reads YYEEEE. CDR3 length: 17 amino acids. Trimming shortened V by 1 base and J by 8 bases, and 24 bases separated the two germline ends. In nucleotides, the CDR3 is TGTGCCAGCAGCTTGTCCCCGGATACGTACATGAGGAGCGGCTACACCTTC. This translates into CASSLSPDTYMRSGYTF.

This clonotype was found many times. This chain connects TRBV29-1 to TRBJ2-4; a possible D gene is TRBD2 (5 bases). V was clipped by 1 base and J by 6 bases, with 7 bases between them. Looked up from germline, CDR1 is SQVTM and CDR2 is ANQGSEA. The CDR3 is made up of 12 amino acids. The CDR3 bases are TGCAGCGTTGAAGGGACTCTAAACATTCAGTACTTC. The encoded protein is CSVEGTLNIQYF.

V and J are TRBV28 and TRBJ2-2; unclear D gene. The CDR3 totals 13 residues. Trimming took off 6 bases at V and 1 base at J, with 6 bases between the two ends. In germline, CDR1 is MDHEN, CDR2 SYDVKM. CDR3 residues: CASRSGNTGELFF. The CDR3 nucleotides are TGTGCCAGCAGGTCAGGGAACACCGGGGAGCTGTTTTTT.

J is TRBJ2-7 and V is TRBV28, with 11 bases that match TRBD2. The germline V gene has CDR1 MDHEN and CDR2 SYDVKM. Trimming removed 4 bases from V and 4 bases from J; junction bases left unmatched: 9. The CDR3 loop spans 16 amino acids. CDR3 DNA: TGTGCCAGCAGTTCTGGACTAGCGGGCGAGTGGTACGAGCAGTACTTC. This encodes CASSSGLAGEWYEQYF.

There are a few counts of this clonotype. CDR3 coding DNA: TGCAGCGTTGAAGATCTTTCCCGCTACAATGAGCAGTTCTTC. This gives the protein CSVEDLSRYNEQFF. V and J are TRBV29-1 and TRBJ2-5, with D uncertain. Near its end, the DNA agrees better with TRBJ2-1, so the J call may be wrong. This CDR3 is 14 amino acids long. Germline V lookup: CDR1 SQVTM, CDR2 ANQGSEA.

V is TRBV20-1 and J is TRBJ2-7; 11 bases are shared with TRBD2. Per the germline V gene, CDR1 is DFQATT and CDR2 is SNEGSKA (reference sequence). The J segment lost 1 base and the V segment lost 4 bases, leaving 6 bases of the junction unmatched. The CDR3 loop spans 15 amino acids. The CDR3 sequence is CSATGLAGNSYEQYF. For the CDR3, the DNA is TGCAGTGCTACCGGACTAGCGGGCAATTCCTACGAGCAGTACTTC.

This chain connects TRBV24-1 to TRBJ2-1, with D possibly TRBD2 on 6 matching bases. The CDR3 is made up of 15 amino acids. V was clipped by 4 bases and J by 1 base, with 10 bases between them. CDR1 and CDR2 from the germline V gene are KGHDR and SFDVKD. The CDR3 bases are TGTGCCACCAGTGACGCGGGGAAGTCCTACAATGAGCAGTTCTTC. Translating it yields CATSDAGKSYNEQFF.

This clonotype was observed a few times. The CDR3 nucleotides read TGTGCCAGCAGTTTAAGGGGGGGAGGGCAGTACTTC. The encoded protein is CASSLRGGGQYF. The chain links TRBV28 to TRBJ2-7; D might be TRBD2 (7 bases). The CDR3 spans 12 residues. V was cut by 2 bases and J by 9 bases, with 11 bases left in between. Germline CDR1 MDHEN, CDR2 SYDVKM.

V is TRBV4-1 and J is TRBJ2-7; 10 positions match TRBD2. V dropped 1 base and J dropped 6; count of bases not matched to a gene: 9. CDR1 MGHRA and CDR2 YSYEKL come from the germline V gene. This CDR3 has 16 residues. This chain's CDR3 is CASSQGSGRTGSEQYF. CDR3 sequence (DNA): TGCGCCAGCAGCCAAGGTAGCGGGAGGACGGGGTCCGAGCAGTACTTC.

In this sample, this clonotype turned up many times. The chain carries TRBV12-3 or TRBV12-4 and TRBJ2-7, with 8 bases identical to TRBD2. The CDR3 consists of 15 residues. J was trimmed by 2 bases and V by 3 bases; bases with no gene match: 6. CDR3 nucleotide sequence: TGTGCCAGCAGTTTCTCAGCGGGAGACCCCTACGAGCAGTACTTC. This codes for CASSFSAGDPYEQYF.

In this sample, this clonotype turned up a few times. The rearrangement uses TRBV7-9 and TRBJ1-3, with no clear D. CDR1 and CDR2 (germline): SEHNR, FQNEAQ (reference sequence). CDR3 length: 15 amino acids. Deletions cut 2 bases from V and 9 bases from J, with 17 bases between. The CDR3 DNA follows: TGTGCCAGCAGCTTACGAGGTGGCTGGGAGGCCACCATATATTTT. The encoded protein is CASSLRGGWEATIYF.

V is TRBV6-5 and J is TRBJ2-1, with 9 bases fitting TRBD2. V gave up 5 bases and J gave up 6 bases; unmatched junction bases: 5. The germline V gene encodes CDR1 MNHEY and CDR2 SVGAGI. This CDR3 is 14 amino acids long. This CDR3 is CASSPQLAGNEQFF. For the CDR3, the DNA is TGTGCCAGCAGTCCTCAACTAGCGGGCAATGAGCAGTTCTTC.

The rearrangement links TRBV13 to TRBJ2-7; D is perhaps TRBD2 (5 bases). V was clipped by 6 bases and J by 0 bases, with 18 bases between them. The CDR3 spans 16 residues. CDR1 is PRHDT and CDR2 is FYEKMQ in the germline V gene (reference sequence). CDR3 nucleotides: TGTGCCAGCAGTCCAGTTGGGAGCGGCACCTCCTACGAGCAGTACTTC. The encoded protein is CASSPVGSGTSYEQYF.

The chain joins TRBV5-1 to TRBJ2-5, with D unclear. The DNA matches TRBJ2-1 better at its end, which makes the J call doubtful. The CDR3 length is 13 residues. CDR1 is SGHRS, CDR2 YFSETQ, per germline. Here the CDR3 DNA reads TGCGCCAGCAGCTTGGAAGTTACCCATGAGCAGTTCTTC. This codes for CASSLEVTHEQFF.

This sequence joins TRBV20-1 and TRBJ2-3; 9 nucleotides agree with TRBD2. Germline loops: CDR1 DFQATT, CDR2 SNEGSKA (reference sequence). J lost 4 bases, V lost 1 base, and 12 bases had no gene match. This CDR3 is built from 17 residues. The DNA of the CDR3 is TGCAGTGCTAGAGGATGGGCGGGGGGGCCGGTTGCAGATACGCAGTATTTT. Translating gives CSARGWAGGPVADTQYF.

CDR3 sequence: CSVVIIYTDTQYF. For the CDR3, the DNA is TGCAGCGTTGTTATTATTTACACAGATACGCAGTATTTT. V usage is TRBV29-1 and J usage is TRBJ2-3, with D unresolved. Germline V gene lookup returns CDR1 SQVTM and CDR2 ANQGSEA. The CDR3 contains 13 residues. Trimming removed 4 bases from V and 2 bases from J, with 10 bases in between.

This clonotype was found a few times. V gene TRBV5-1 combines with J gene TRBJ2-1; 13 bases map to TRBD2. The CDR3 extends over 16 amino acids. V was clipped by 3 bases and J by 0 bases; unmatched bases: 0. CDR1 and CDR2 (germline): SGHRS, YFSETQ. CDR3 nucleotide sequence: TGCGCCAGCAGCTGGACTAGCGGGAGCTCCTACAATGAGCAGTTCTTC. Its protein product is CASSWTSGSSYNEQFF.

This clonotype turned up a few times. V and J are TRBV7-8 and TRBJ1-6; perhaps TRBD1 as D (5 bases). The germline V and J ends were trimmed by 0 bases and 6 bases, with 15 bases remaining between them. The CDR3 length is 17 residues. Germline CDR1 SGHVS, CDR2 FQNEAQ. The CDR3 nucleotides read TGTGCCAGCAGCTTAGCGCCGGCCGGGACGGGTAATTCACCCCTCCACTTT. Protein sequence: CASSLAPAGTGNSPLHF.

The table lists this clonotype with a few counts. This chain connects TRBV27 to TRBJ2-2, with 9 bases identical to TRBD2. CDR1 and CDR2 from the germline V gene are MNHEY and SMNVEV (reference sequence). Losses at the gene ends were 5 bases for V and 6 bases for J; bases not matched to a gene: 7. The CDR3 has 15 residues. The CDR3 here is CASSAAGGSPGELFF. The CDR3 DNA reads TGTGCCAGCAGTGCCGCGGGAGGGAGCCCCGGGGAGCTGTTTTTT.

V and J are TRBV4-1 and TRBJ2-5; 7 bases match TRBD1. V lost 0 bases, J lost 5 bases, and 6 bases stayed unmatched. CDR1 and CDR2 from the germline V gene are MGHRA and YSYEKL. The CDR3 has 15 residues. The CDR3 loop reads CASSQEDRWGETQYF. DNA of the CDR3: TGCGCCAGCAGCCAAGAGGACAGGTGGGGGGAGACCCAGTACTTC.

The chain uses TRBV29-1 and TRBJ2-1; TRBD1 might be the D (6 bases). V lost 7 bases and J 6 bases, leaving 13 bases between the germline ends. The V gene's germline CDR1 is SQVTM and CDR2 ANQGSEA. CDR3 length: 12 amino acids. CDR3: CSANVGANEQFF. The CDR3 DNA reads as TGCAGCGCCAATGTGGGGGCCAATGAGCAGTTCTTC.

This clonotype was counted a single time. The CDR3 sequence is CASSHPGTEAFF. The CDR3, as DNA: TGTGCCAGCAGTCATCCGGGGACTGAAGCTTTCTTT. V gene TRBV6-6 combines with J gene TRBJ1-1; D remains unclear. Germline V gene data show CDR1 as MNHNY and CDR2 as SVGAGI (reference sequence). V was cut by 5 bases and J by 5 bases, with 9 bases left in between. This CDR3 contains 12 residues.

The V and J genes are TRBV3-1 and TRBJ1-2, with TRBD1 matching 9 bases. Germline CDR1 is LGHDT and CDR2 is YNNKEL (reference sequence). CDR3 size: 15 residues. V lost 1 base to trimming and J lost 8 bases; unmatched junction nucleotides: 8. DNA of the CDR3: TGTGCCAGCAGCCAAGCAGACCGGGACAGGGCCGGCTACACCTTC. Translated, it gives CASSQADRDRAGYTF.

The CDR3 nucleotides read TGTGCCAGCAGCTTGTACAGGGGGCAAGGCACTGAAGCTTTCTTT. Amino acid sequence: CASSLYRGQGTEAFF. The rearrangement links TRBV5-4 to TRBJ1-1; TRBD1 matches 9 bases. The V segment lost 1 base and the J segment 4 bases; nucleotides outside the gene matches: 5. CDR3 length: 15 residues. Germline lookup yields CDR1 SGHNT and CDR2 YYREEE (reference sequence).

The V gene is TRBV27, the J gene TRBJ2-3; 8 bases agree with TRBD2. The CDR3 sequence is 15 residues long. CDR1 and CDR2 from the germline V gene are MNHEY and SMNVEV (reference sequence). V dropped 2 bases and J dropped 4; count of bases not matched to a gene: 5. CDR3 in amino acids: CASSLSGRRADTQYF. The CDR3 region has the DNA TGTGCCAGCAGTTTAAGCGGGAGACGCGCAGATACGCAGTATTTT.

The chain links TRBV29-1 to TRBJ2-1, with D maybe TRBD1 (6 bases). The DNA end is a closer match to TRBJ2-5, so the J assignment may be wrong. There are 13 residues in the CDR3. The germline V gene has CDR1 SQVTM and CDR2 ANQGSEA. The CDR3 DNA reads TGCAGCGTCCCAAAGGGGGTAGGAGAGACCCAGTACTTC. Translated, it gives CSVPKGVGETQYF.

The chain combines TRBV20-1 with TRBJ2-5; maybe TRBD1 (7 bases). Germline V CDR1 and CDR2: DFQATT, SNEGSKA (reference sequence). This CDR3 spans 14 amino acids. V was shortened by 3 bases and J by 0 bases, with 11 bases between the two germline ends. Written as DNA, the CDR3 is TGCAGTGCTAGTCCAGGGGGGAACCAAGAGACCCAGTACTTC. Its translation is CSASPGGNQETQYF.

This clonotype appeared many times. V usage is TRBV5-5 and J usage is TRBJ2-7; D not certain. Trimming took off 2 bases at V and 0 bases at J, with 3 bases between the two ends. CDR1 and CDR2 from the germline V gene are SGHKS and YYEKEE (reference sequence). This CDR3 is built from 12 residues. The CDR3 here is CASSFNSYEQYF. Written as DNA, the CDR3 is TGTGCCAGCAGCTTCAACTCCTACGAGCAGTACTTC.